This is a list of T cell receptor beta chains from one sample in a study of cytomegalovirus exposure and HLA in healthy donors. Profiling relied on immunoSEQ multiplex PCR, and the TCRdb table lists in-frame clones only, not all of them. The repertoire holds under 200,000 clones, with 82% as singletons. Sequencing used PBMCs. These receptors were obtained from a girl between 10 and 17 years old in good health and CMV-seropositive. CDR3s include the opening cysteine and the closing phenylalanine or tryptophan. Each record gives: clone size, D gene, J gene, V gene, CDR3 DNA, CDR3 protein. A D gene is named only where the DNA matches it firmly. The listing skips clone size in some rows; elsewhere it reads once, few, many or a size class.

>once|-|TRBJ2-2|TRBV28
TGTGCCAGCAGTTTATGGGGGGGCACCGGGGAGCTGTTTTTT
CASSLWGGTGELFF
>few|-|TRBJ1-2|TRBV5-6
TGTGCCAGCAGCCCAAATACCAACAGCTTAGGAAACTATGGCTACACCTTC
CASSPNTNSLGNYGYTF
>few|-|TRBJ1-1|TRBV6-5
TGTGCCAGCAGTCCGACAGTTAACACTGAAGCTTTCTTT
CASSPTVNTEAFF
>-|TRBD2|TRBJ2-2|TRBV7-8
TGTGCCAGCAGCTTGCTCGGGACTAGGAACACCGGGGAGCTGTTTTTT
CASSLLGTRNTGELFF
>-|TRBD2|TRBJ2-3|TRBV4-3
TGCGCCAGCAGCCCCCGGGAGGGGTCCCCTAGCACAGATACGCAGTATTTT
CASSPREGSPSTDTQYF
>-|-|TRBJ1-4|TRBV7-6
TGTGCCAGCAGCGCCGAGTCCGAACTTTTTAATGAAAAACTGTTTTTT
CASSAESELFNEKLFF
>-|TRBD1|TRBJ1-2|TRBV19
TGTGCCAGTGGGGACAGGGCCTTTAACTATGGCTACACCTTC
CASGDRAFNYGYTF
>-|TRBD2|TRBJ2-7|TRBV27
TGTGCCAGCAGTTTATCGGCGGGGACTAGCGACTACGAGCAGTACTTC
CASSLSAGTSDYEQYF
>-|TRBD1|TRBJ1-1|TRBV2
TGTGCCAGCAAAGGTTACAGGGGCACTTCTGAAGCTTTCTTT
CASKGYRGTSEAFF
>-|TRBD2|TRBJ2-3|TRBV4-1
TGCGCCAGCAGCCATGACCAGCGGGGGCGCCGCACAGATACGCAGTATTTT
CASSHDQRGRRTDTQYF
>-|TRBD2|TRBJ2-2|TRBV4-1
TGCGCCAGCAGCCTGGGACTAGCGGGACGCGGGGAGCTGTTTTTT
CASSLGLAGRGELFF
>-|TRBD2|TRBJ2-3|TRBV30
TGTGCCTGGGAACTAGCGGGGGGGGATACGCAGTATTTT
CAWELAGGDTQYF
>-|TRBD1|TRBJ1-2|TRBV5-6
TGTGCCAGCAGCTTGGTGGACAGGGGCTATGGCTACACCTTC
CASSLVDRGYGYTF
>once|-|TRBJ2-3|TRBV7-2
TGTGCCAGCAGCTTACAGCGGAGCACAGATACGCAGTATTTT
CASSLQRSTDTQYF
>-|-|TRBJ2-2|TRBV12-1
TGTGCCAGCGCTAGCCGATATCGCGGAAACCGAAAGATGACCGGGGAGCTGTTTTTT
CASASRYRGNRKMTGELFF
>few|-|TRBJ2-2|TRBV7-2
TGTGCCAGCAGCTTACGGGTGGCCGGGGAGCTGTTTTTT
CASSLRVAGELFF
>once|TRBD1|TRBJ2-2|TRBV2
TGTGCCAGCAGGGGACAGCACACCGGGGAGCTGTTTTTT
CASRGQHTGELFF
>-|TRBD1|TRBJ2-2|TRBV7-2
TGTGCCAGCAGCGGACAGGGGAACGCCGGGGAGCTGTTTTTT
CASSGQGNAGELFF
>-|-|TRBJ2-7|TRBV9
TGTGCCAGCAGCGTCCTATACGAGCAGTACTTC
CASSVLYEQYF
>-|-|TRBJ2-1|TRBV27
TGTGCCAGCAGTTTGCGGGGGCAAACCTACAATGAGCAGTTCTTC
CASSLRGQTYNEQFF
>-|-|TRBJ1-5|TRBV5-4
TGTGCCAGCAGCGATGGACAGTACAATCAGCCCCAGCATTTT
CASSDGQYNQPQHF
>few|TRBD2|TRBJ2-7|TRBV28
TGTGCCAGCAGTTCGCCGGGACTAGCGGGAAGTTCCTACGAGCAGTACTTC
CASSSPGLAGSSYEQYF
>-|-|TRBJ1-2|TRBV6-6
TGTGCCAGCAGTTCCCCGGGTCTGCCTAATGGCTACACCTTC
CASSSPGLPNGYTF
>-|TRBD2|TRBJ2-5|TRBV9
TGTGCCAGCAGCACCGATCCGGGACTAGGACAAGAGACCCAGTACTTC
CASSTDPGLGQETQYF
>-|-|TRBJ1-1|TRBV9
TGTGCCAGCAGCGCCTACCCGGGGAACCCCACTGAAGCTTTCTTT
CASSAYPGNPTEAFF
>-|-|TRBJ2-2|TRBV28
TGTGCCAGCAGTTTCCCCGGGAACACCGGGGAGCTGTTTTTT
CASSFPGNTGELFF
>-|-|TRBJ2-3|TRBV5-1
TGCGCCAGCAGCTTGGGACACGCCAGCACAGATACGCAGTATTTT
CASSLGHASTDTQYF
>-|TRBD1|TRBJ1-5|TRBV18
TGTGCCAGCTCACCAGGGGACAGGGGGTTGGGCAATCAGCCCCAGCATTTT
CASSPGDRGLGNQPQHF
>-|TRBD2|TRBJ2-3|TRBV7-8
TGTGCCAGCAGTAGCTACCGCGGGACTAGCGGGGGCACAGATACGCAGTATTTT
CASSSYRGTSGGTDTQYF
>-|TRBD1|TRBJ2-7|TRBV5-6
TGTGCCAGCAGCTTGAGACAGGGAACCTACGAGCAGTACTTC
CASSLRQGTYEQYF
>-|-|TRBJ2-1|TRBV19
TGTGCCAGTAGTATAGGGAGAGGGAGTTTGGATGAGCAGTTCTTC
CASSIGRGSLDEQFF
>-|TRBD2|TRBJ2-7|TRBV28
TGTGCCAGCAGTCCGGGACTAGCGGGAGGCCCTCAGATCTACGAGCAGTACTTC
CASSPGLAGGPQIYEQYF
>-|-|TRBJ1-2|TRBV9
TGTGCCAGCAGCGTAGGTGCAGAAACATATGGCTACACCTTC
CASSVGAETYGYTF
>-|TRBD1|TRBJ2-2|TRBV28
TGTGCCAGCAGTTTAACAGGGGGCACCGGGGAGCTGTTTTTT
CASSLTGGTGELFF
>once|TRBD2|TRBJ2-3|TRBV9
TGTGCCAGCAGCCCCCGGGTTAGCGGGAGTGGGGCAGATACGCAGTATTTT
CASSPRVSGSGADTQYF
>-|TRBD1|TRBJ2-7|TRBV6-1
TGTGCCAGCACAGACCCTGGGACAGCATCCTACGAGCAGTACTTC
CASTDPGTASYEQYF
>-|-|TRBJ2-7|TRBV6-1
TGTGCCAGCAGTGAAGAGGTTACAGGATCCTACGAGCAGTACTTC
CASSEEVTGSYEQYF
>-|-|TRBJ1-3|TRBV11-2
TGTGCCAGCAGCTTAGTAATTGGAAACACCATATATTTT
CASSLVIGNTIYF
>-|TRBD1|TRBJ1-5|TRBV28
TGTGCCAGCAAGCCCGGGACAGGGGTTAGTCAGCCCCAGCATTTT
CASKPGTGVSQPQHF
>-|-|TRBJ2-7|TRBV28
TGTGCCAGCAGTTTCATGGGGCTCTCCTACGAGCAGTACTTC
CASSFMGLSYEQYF
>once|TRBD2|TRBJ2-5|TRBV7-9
TGTGCCAGCAGCTTAGCGGGGGGGCAAGAGACCCAGTACTTC
CASSLAGGQETQYF
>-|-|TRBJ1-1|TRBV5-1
TGCGCCAGCAGCTTGGGCGGAGGGGAGAACACTGAAGCTTTCTTT
CASSLGGGENTEAFF
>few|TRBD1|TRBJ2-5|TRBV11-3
TGTGCCAGCAGCTTTACAGGGGGGTGGCAAGAGACCCAGTACTTC
CASSFTGGWQETQYF
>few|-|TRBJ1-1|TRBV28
TGTGCCAGCAGTTCCGGGGGGTGGGCTAGGACTGAAGCTTTCTTT
CASSSGGWARTEAFF
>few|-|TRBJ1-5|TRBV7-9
TGTGCCAGCAGCTTAGGAGGATTGGGCAATCAGCCCCAGCATTTT
CASSLGGLGNQPQHF
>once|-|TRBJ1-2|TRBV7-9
TGTGCCAGCAGCGTTAGTTCTTTGCGGGGGCGCGGCGGCTACACCTTC
CASSVSSLRGRGGYTF
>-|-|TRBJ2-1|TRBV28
TGTGCCAGCAGCCCCCGGGCGGGTATAGAGCAGTTCTTC
CASSPRAGIEQFF
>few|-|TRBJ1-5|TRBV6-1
TGTGCCAGCAGTGAAGGTGAAGGGGGTAACCAGCCCCAGCATTTT
CASSEGEGGNQPQHF
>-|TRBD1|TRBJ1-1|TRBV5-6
TGTGCCAGCAGCCTCGACAGGGGGCGAGATCGAACTGAAGCTTTCTTT
CASSLDRGRDRTEAFF
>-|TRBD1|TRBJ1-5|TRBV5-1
TGCGCCAGCAGCCCGACAGGGATTCAGCCCCAGCATTTT
CASSPTGIQPQHF
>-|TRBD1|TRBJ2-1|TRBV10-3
TGTGCCATCAGTGGGCGACAGGGGACAAAAGCTTACAATGAGCAGTTCTTC
CAISGRQGTKAYNEQFF
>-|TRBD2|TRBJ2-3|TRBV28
TGTGCCAGCAGTTTAACGGCTAGCGGGGGGAGCACAGATACGCAGTATTTT
CASSLTASGGSTDTQYF
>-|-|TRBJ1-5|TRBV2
TGTGCCAGCAGAGGACAGATGGGCAATCAGCCCCAGCATTTT
CASRGQMGNQPQHF
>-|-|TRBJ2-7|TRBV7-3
TGTGCCAGCAGCCCCGGGACTTTTGCCTACGAGCAGTACTTC
CASSPGTFAYEQYF
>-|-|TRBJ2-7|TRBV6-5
TGTGCCAGCAGTTACGCCTGGACTTACCCCTACGAGCAGTACTTC
CASSYAWTYPYEQYF